The T cell receptor (beta chain) under discussion was sequenced for a study of shared clonotypes between healthy human individuals. Profiled with immunoSEQ multiplex PCR; TCRdb holds only in-frame clones, not every one. The sample includes some 1.5 million clones, roughly 96% of them seen just once. CD45RA-negative memory and CD45RA+ naive subsets were split from the CD4+ cells. The CDR3 contains 17 residues. Germline V CDR1 and CDR2: WNHNN, SYGVQD (reference sequence). After removal of 1 base from V and 4 bases from J, the junction contained 6 bases not matched to a gene. The chain joins TRBV10-1 to TRBJ2-1; TRBD2 matches at 11 bases. The sequenced sample was naive CD4+ T cells sorted from blood. Subset: CD45RA+ positively selected. The clonotype originates from a man aged 25-45 years in good health. CDR3 region: CASSEWAGTSGYNEQFF. CDR3 coding DNA: TGCGCCAGCAGTGAGTGGGCCGGGACTAGCGGATACAATGAGCAGTTCTTC.